The entry below describes one TCR beta chain. Its antigen is unknown. This CDR3 region has 13 residues. Germline V lookup: CDR1 SQVTM, CDR2 ANQGSEA. These data belong to a study of monozygotic twins with inflammatory bowel disease. UMIs incorporating a 6-nucleotide sample barcode were appended by means of template switching. TCRdb reprocessed the 5' RACE reads, keeping one entry per CDR3 protein, no DNA. This table lists about 300,000 distinct CDR3 sequences. Whole-study findings and limits: None of the different T cell subtypes could be distinguished from one another. It was in IBD patients that TCRbeta diversity (inverse Simpson) was lower than in healthy co-twins.

The source material was blood. This TCR was sampled from a human donor with ulcerative colitis or Crohn's disease, or a healthy co-twin of an affected twin (not recorded which). This rearrangement joins TRBV29-1 to TRBJ1-1; the D call of TRBD1 rests on TCRdb alone, since no DNA is present to check it. The CDR3 region is CSAMGQLNTEAFF.